Reported below is one T cell receptor beta chain. Produced via immunoSEQ multiplex PCR; TCRdb's table is partial and in-frame only. Of around 170,000 clones listed, around four fifths are singletons. The sample is drawn from a study of blood T cell repertoires in COVID-19. V gave up 2 bases and J gave up 5 bases, with 12 bases separating them. CDR1 and CDR2 from the germline V gene are LNHDA and SQIVND (reference sequence). The CDR3 contains 15 residues. V and J are TRBV19 and TRBJ2-2; D is perhaps TRBD2 (6 bases). The clonotype originates from a woman in her thirties or forties with acute or convalescent COVID-19. Sequencing input: peripheral blood. DNA of the CDR3: TGTGCCAGTAGTATATTAATGGCGGGGACCGGGGAGCTGTTTTTT. Its protein product is CASSILMAGTGELFF. The full variable domain, its missing parts supplied by reference TRBV19 and TRBJ2-2, is DGGITQSPKYLFRKEGQNVTLSCEQNLNHDAMYWYRQDPGQGLRLIYYSQIVNDFQKGDIAEGYSVSREKKESFPLTVTSAQKNPTAFYLCASSILMAGTGELFFGEGSRLTVL.